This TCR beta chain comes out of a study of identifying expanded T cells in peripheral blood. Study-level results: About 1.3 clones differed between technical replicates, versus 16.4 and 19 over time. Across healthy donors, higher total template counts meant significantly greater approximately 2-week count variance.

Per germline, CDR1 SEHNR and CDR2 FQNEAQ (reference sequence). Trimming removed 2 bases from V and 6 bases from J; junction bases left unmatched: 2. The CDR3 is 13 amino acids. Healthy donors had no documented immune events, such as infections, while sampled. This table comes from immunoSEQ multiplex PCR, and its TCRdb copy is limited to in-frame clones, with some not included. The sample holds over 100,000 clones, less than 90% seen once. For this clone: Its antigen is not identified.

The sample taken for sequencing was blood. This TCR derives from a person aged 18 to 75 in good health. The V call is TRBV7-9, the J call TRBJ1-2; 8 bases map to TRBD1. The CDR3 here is CASSLLTGDGYTF. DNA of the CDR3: TGTGCCAGCAGCTTATTGACAGGGGATGGCTACACCTTC. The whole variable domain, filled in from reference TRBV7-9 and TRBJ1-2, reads DTGVSQNPRHKITKRGQNVTFRCDPISEHNRLYWYRQTLGQGPEFLTYFQNEAQLEKSRLLSDRFSAERPKGSFSTLEIQRTEQGDSAMYLCASSLLTGDGYTFGSGTRLTVV.